This T cell receptor (beta chain) was found in a study of cytomegalovirus exposure and HLA in healthy donors. CDR3 length equals 16 residues. V lost 0 bases, J lost 4 bases, and 6 bases stayed unmatched. Per the germline V gene, CDR1 is LGHNA and CDR2 is YSLEER. The PCR used 60 Vbeta and 13 Jbeta primers. Assay: immunoSEQ multiplex PCR; the TCRdb copy retains only in-frame clones and omits some. This sample has some 190,000 clones, with more than 75% found just once. Study findings and constraints: Earlier findings revealed that most TCR beta V segments proved productive either about 90% or about 30% of the time. There were a few CMV-associated chains whose specificity for CMV antigens was confirmed in vitro.

This clone was recorded a few times. Its matching antigen is unknown. The sample comprised PBMCs. This rearrangement joins TRBV4-3 to TRBJ2-3; TRBD1 aligns across 8 bases. The source of this sequence is a woman in her thirties in good health and CMV-seropositive. This CDR3 reads CASSQDLGRGPDTQYF. In nucleotides, the CDR3 is TGCGCCAGCAGCCAAGATCTCGGCAGGGGGCCAGATACGCAGTATTTT.